Listed here are 15 T cell receptor beta chains from one sample, sequenced in a study of shared clonotypes between healthy human individuals. Repertoires were generated with immunoSEQ multiplex PCR, while TCRdb's copy carries only in-frame clones and drops some. The data show approximately 2,000,000 clones, with 80% to 95% seen just once and around 1.8% held by the top ten. Terminally differentiated effector memory CD45RA+ cells were excluded from the naive CD8 cells, which were CD45RO-negative and positively selected for CCR7. Sequencing was carried out using naive CD8+ T cells from PBMCs. These receptors were collected from a man between 18 and 35 years old in good health. Some clones in this sample may be carry-over from other donors' samples.

The V gene is TRBV27, the J gene TRBJ2-7, with no clear D. In germline, CDR1 is MNHEY, CDR2 SMNVEV (reference sequence). V lost 0 bases, J lost 8 bases, and 11 bases lay in between. The CDR3 length is 13 residues. For the CDR3, the DNA is TGTGCCAGCAGTTTATCGAGGTGGTCTCAGCAGTACTTC. The encoded protein is CASSLSRWSQQYF.

CDR3: CASSFPPPGQQETQYF. CDR3 nucleotides: TGTGCCAGCAGCTTTCCTCCGCCGGGACAGCAAGAGACCCAGTACTTC. This chain connects TRBV7-9 to TRBJ2-5; 7 nucleotides match TRBD1. Germline V gene lookup returns CDR1 SEHNR and CDR2 FQNEAQ (reference sequence). The CDR3 is 16 residues long. V shed 3 bases and J 2 bases; nucleotides not matched to a gene: 9.

The V and J genes are TRBV28 and TRBJ2-7; D gene unclear. The CDR3 totals 14 residues. Trimming took 5 bases from V and 2 from J, leaving 13 bases between them. Germline values: CDR1 MDHEN, CDR2 SYDVKM. The CDR3 here is CASSGRIPPYEQYF. As DNA, the CDR3 is TGTGCCAGCAGTGGTCGAATCCCCCCCTACGAGCAGTACTTC. The entire variable domain, with the rest obtained from reference TRBV28 and TRBJ2-7, is as follows: DVKVTQSSRYLVKRTGEKVFLECVQDMDHENMFWYRQDPGLGLRLIYFSYDVKMKEKGDIPEGYSVSREKKERFSLILESASTNQTSMYLCASSGRIPPYEQYFGPGTRLTVT.

V usage is TRBV27 and J usage is TRBJ1-4; no reliable D call. V was shortened by 6 bases and J by 11 bases, with 16 bases between the two germline ends. The germline CDR1 and CDR2 sequences are MNHEY and SMNVEV (reference sequence). CDR3 length: 13 residues. CDR3 bases: TGTGCCAGCAGCCCTAATTTAGTGGGGAAACTGTTTTTT. Its translation is CASSPNLVGKLFF.

As concerns this clone: Relative to the germline gene, one junction end is altered; a read error may explain this. The rearrangement links TRBV7-2 to TRBJ2-7, with 9 bases aligning to TRBD1. Germline V gene data show CDR1 as SGHTA and CDR2 as FQGNSA. CDR3 size: 16 residues. DNA for the CDR3: TGTGCCAGCAGCTTAGTAAGTGGGACAGGGACGAATCCCATAGTATTC. Residues: CASSLVSGTGTNPIVF.

The chain joins TRBV23-1 to TRBJ1-5, with no clear D. TRBV23-1 belongs to the ORF category, with a function that is uncertain. The CDR3 sequence is 19 residues long. Trimming stripped 3 bases from V and 0 bases from J, with 21 bases between. CDR3 residues: CASSHQVGVRGYSNQPQHF. The CDR3 DNA reads as TGCGCCAGCAGTCACCAGGTAGGTGTACGGGGTTATAGCAATCAGCCCCAGCATTTT.

About this clone itself: The identical CDR3 is also encoded by other nucleotide sequences in the sample. The chain recombines TRBV27 with TRBJ2-2; no firm D call. CDR3 length: 14 residues. Germline-derived CDR1 and CDR2 are MNHEY and SMNVEV (reference sequence). V shed 2 bases and J shed 0 bases, with 4 bases lying between them. The CDR3 DNA sequence: TGTGCCAGCAGTTTAAGCCCGAACACCGGGGAGCTGTTTTTT. Protein product: CASSLSPNTGELFF.

V is TRBV27 and J is TRBJ1-2; unclear D gene. Per the germline V gene, CDR1 is MNHEY and CDR2 is SMNVEV (reference sequence). There are 13 residues in the CDR3. The ends were cut back, 6 bases at V and 4 bases at J, with 12 bases in the middle. The CDR3 coding sequence is TGTGCCAGCAGCCAGAGGTCCTTCTATGGCTACACCTTC. Its protein product is CASSQRSFYGYTF.

In DNA form, the CDR3 reads TGTGCCAGCAGTGAAGCCGCCGGGGGGACTAATGAAAAACTGTTTTTT. Its protein product is CASSEAAGGTNEKLFF. The chain recombines TRBV2 with TRBJ1-4; D perhaps matches TRBD1 (5 bases). V was trimmed by 0 bases and J by 2 bases, leaving 10 bases between them. Germline lookup yields CDR1 SNHLY and CDR2 FYNNEI. This CDR3 is built from 16 residues.

The V gene is TRBV19, the J gene TRBJ2-7; 12 positions agree with TRBD2. V gave up 4 bases and J gave up 2 bases; unmatched junction bases: 3. The CDR3 has 15 amino acids. CDR1 and CDR2 (germline): LNHDA, SQIVND (reference sequence). CDR3 sequence: CASSTLAGGTYEQYF. As DNA, the CDR3 is TGTGCCAGTAGTACACTAGCGGGAGGAACCTACGAGCAGTACTTC. Full variable domain (missing parts from reference TRBV19 and TRBJ2-7): DGGITQSPKYLFRKEGQNVTLSCEQNLNHDAMYWYRQDPGQGLRLIYYSQIVNDFQKGDIAEGYSVSREKKESFPLTVTSAQKNPTAFYLCASSTLAGGTYEQYFGPGTRLTVT.

This chain joins TRBV5-1 and TRBJ2-4; TRBD1 is a possible D gene (5 bases). Deletions cut 3 bases from V and 1 base from J, with 17 bases between. In germline, CDR1 is SGHRS, CDR2 YFSETQ. This CDR3 contains 17 residues. The CDR3 DNA reads TGCGCCAGCAGCTGGGGCCAAGAGACATCCGCCAAAAACATTCAGTACTTC. Translation: CASSWGQETSAKNIQYF.

The CDR3 bases are TGCGCCAGCAGCAGGGACAGGGGGCGAAGGACTGAAGCTTTCTTT. Translating gives CASSRDRGRRTEAFF. The rearrangement uses TRBV5-1 and TRBJ1-1; 12 bases match TRBD1. Germline CDR1 is SGHRS and CDR2 is YFSETQ. Unmatched junction bases numbered 6, after V lost 4 bases and J lost 5 bases. The CDR3 sequence is 15 residues long.

The chain couples TRBV28 to TRBJ2-1; D not resolved. Between the trimmed V and J ends, which lost 0 bases and 0 bases, there was a span of 6 bases. The CDR3 is 15 residues long. Germline CDR1 MDHEN, CDR2 SYDVKM. The CDR3 region is CASSLWTSSYNEQFF. Written as DNA, the CDR3 is TGTGCCAGCAGTTTATGGACAAGCTCCTACAATGAGCAGTTCTTC.

The gene calls are TRBV6-6 and TRBJ2-1; TRBD1 matches 11 bases. The J segment lost 7 bases and the V segment lost 0 bases, leaving 5 bases of the junction unmatched. CDR3 length: 16 residues. CDR1 is MNHNY and CDR2 is SVGAGI in the germline V gene (reference sequence). The chain's CDR3 is CASSYSEDRGRNEQFF. The CDR3 nucleotides are TGTGCCAGCAGTTACTCGGAGGACAGGGGGCGAAATGAGCAGTTCTTC.

The chain recombines TRBV28 with TRBJ1-2, with D maybe TRBD1 (6 bases). In germline, CDR1 is MDHEN, CDR2 SYDVKM. V lost 5 bases to trimming and J lost 5 bases, with 21 bases between them. The CDR3 spans 16 residues. DNA of the CDR3: TGTGCCAGCAGTCCGACTCCCCACAGGGCCCTGTATGGCTACACCTTC. This encodes CASSPTPHRALYGYTF.